Described below is a single T cell receptor beta chain sequence and its context. Its antigen remains unknown. In each sample, 10^5 or so TCR templates were assayed. The protocol was immunoSEQ multiplex PCR, while the TCRdb copy is restricted to in-frame clones and leaves out a portion. The sample includes about 100,000 clones, 80% to 95% of them seen just once. The data were taken from a study of siplizumab effects on memory and regulatory T cells. CDR1 is SNHLY and CDR2 is FYNNEI in the germline V gene. The V gene lost 7 bases and the J gene lost 6 bases, with 15 bases spanning the gap. The CDR3 has 13 residues. Study-level findings and limits: Major contributors to the alloresponse seemed to be naive T cells, which also appeared more diverse than memory cells. Siplizumab led to significantly less abundant alloreactive sequences that could be traced back to unstimulated CD4+ memory cells.

The V gene is TRBV2, the J gene TRBJ1-2; D uncertain. The sequence derives from a human donor in good health. Sample: CD4+ T cells sorted from blood. CDR3 in amino acids: CASTLRRADGYTF. CDR3 bases: TGTGCCAGCACTCTCCGGAGGGCGGATGGCTACACCTTC.